The following is a T cell receptor (beta chain) sequence with its context. Assay: immunoSEQ multiplex PCR; the TCRdb copy retains only in-frame clones and omits some. Among roughly 100,000 clones, 84% were seen once, and the ten largest hold over 15%. The source of the sample is a study of T cell responses to AZD1222 COVID-19 vaccine. The V gene's germline CDR1 is SGHDN and CDR2 FVKESK. CDR3 length: 17 residues. Trimming pared 1 base from V and 4 bases from J, leaving 16 bases between. This specimen was peripheral blood, taken on day 0 of AZD1222 vaccination. The chain joins TRBV14 to TRBJ2-2; D is tentatively TRBD1 or TRBD2 (5 bases each). The sequence derives from an adult in good health. The chain's CDR3 is CASSQVRLARGTGELFF. For the CDR3, the DNA is TGTGCCAGCAGCCAAGTTAGGCTAGCTAGGGGCACCGGGGAGCTGTTTTTT.